The rows below give T cell receptor beta chains drawn from one sample of a study of T-cell reconstitution after alpha-beta-depleted transplantation in children. One entry per CDR3 protein, called by TCRdb with MiXCR from the PCR reads. The sample carries just over 950,000 distinct CDR3 sequences, about 29% recorded once. This sample comprised PBMCs, mostly from graft donor cells, obtained 360 days after TCRalphabeta/CD19-depleted stem cell transplant. These receptors were taken from a boy in the first two years of life who had a stem cell transplant for SCID, so the T cells may come from the graft donor. Each CDR3 is given with its conserved first and last residue. The order of the fields is J gene, clone size, D gene, V gene, CDR3 protein, CDR3 DNA. D genes are given only for firm matches. Clone sizes are given selectively: once, few, many, or a class where the clone is expanded.

>TRBJ2-1|-|-|TRBV7-6
CASSFRWARGYNEQFF
TGTGCCAGCAGCTTCCGGTGGGCCAGAGGGTACAATGAGCAGTTCTTC
>TRBJ2-7|-|-|TRBV24-1
CATSDLGGGDRSFYEQYF
TGTGCCACCAGTGATTTGGGAGGAGGGGACAGATCCTTTTACGAGCAGTACTTC
>TRBJ1-1|few|-|TRBV29-1
CSVGGGRGNTEAFF
TGCAGCGTTGGGGGTGGTCGGGGGAACACTGAAGCTTTCTTT
>TRBJ2-5|-|TRBD1|TRBV7-9
CASSRDRLVPETQYF
TGTGCCAGCAGCCGGGACAGGCTAGTCCCAGAGACCCAGTACTTC
>TRBJ2-1|many|-|TRBV2
CASSGTGTLNNEQFF
TGTGCCAGCAGTGGAACCGGGACACTCAACAATGAGCAGTTCTTC
>TRBJ2-1|-|TRBD2|TRBV24-1
CATSSTSPSSYNEQFF
TGTGCCACCAGTTCGACTAGCCCCAGCTCCTACAATGAGCAGTTCTTC
>TRBJ2-3|-|TRBD2|TRBV13
CASSLRLAGGRVDTQYF
TGTGCCAGCAGCTTACGACTAGCGGGGGGCCGGGTAGATACGCAGTATTTT
>TRBJ2-1|-|TRBD2|TRBV5-1
CASSLAQRGDNEQFF
TGCGCCAGCAGCTTGGCCCAGCGGGGGGACAATGAGCAGTTCTTC
>TRBJ2-2|few|TRBD2|TRBV9
CASSVTSGGTGELFF
TGTGCCAGCAGCGTGACTAGCGGGGGGACCGGGGAGCTGTTTTTT
>TRBJ2-3|few|TRBD2|TRBV20-1
CSAREVGTSGGAGTQYF
TGCAGTGCTAGAGAGGTCGGGACTAGCGGGGGGGCTGGTACGCAGTATTTT
>TRBJ2-7|few|TRBD1|TRBV20-1
CSARDRGPLLLDEQYF
TGCAGTGCTAGGGACAGGGGGCCACTCCTCTTGGACGAGCAGTACTTC
>TRBJ2-7|-|-|TRBV7-9
CASSSGEGSYEQYF
TGTGCCAGCAGCTCAGGGGAAGGGTCCTACGAGCAGTACTTC
>TRBJ1-2|-|TRBD1|TRBV5-1
CASSLDAGGYGYTF
TGCGCCAGCAGCTTGGATGCAGGGGGCTATGGCTACACCTTC
>TRBJ2-2|few|TRBD2|TRBV5-1
CASSQTSGTNTGELFF
TGCGCCAGCAGCCAGACTAGCGGGACGAACACCGGGGAGCTGTTTTTT
>TRBJ2-3|few|-|TRBV12-3/TRBV12-4
CASSFGGWGEITDTQYF
TGTGCCAGCAGTTTCGGGGGATGGGGGGAGATCACAGATACGCAGTATTTT
>TRBJ2-5|many|-|TRBV27
CASSPADRQETQYF
TGTGCCAGCAGTCCAGCGGACAGACAAGAGACCCAGTACTTC
>TRBJ2-4|-|-|TRBV25-1
CASSDDADSQAKNIQYF
TGTGCCAGCAGTGATGACGCCGACAGTCAAGCCAAAAACATTCAGTACTTC
>TRBJ2-1|-|TRBD1|TRBV28
CASHDRGLSYNEQFF
TGTGCCAGTCACGACAGGGGGCTTTCCTACAATGAGCAGTTCTTC
>TRBJ2-3|-|TRBD2|TRBV20-1
CSASDGGGPTDTQYF
TGCAGTGCTAGTGACGGCGGGGGGCCCACAGATACGCAGTATTTT
>TRBJ2-5|few|-|TRBV4-3
CASSQGRGGSLATETQYF
TGCGCCAGCAGCCAAGGGAGGGGGGGAAGCTTAGCAACGGAGACCCAGTACTTC